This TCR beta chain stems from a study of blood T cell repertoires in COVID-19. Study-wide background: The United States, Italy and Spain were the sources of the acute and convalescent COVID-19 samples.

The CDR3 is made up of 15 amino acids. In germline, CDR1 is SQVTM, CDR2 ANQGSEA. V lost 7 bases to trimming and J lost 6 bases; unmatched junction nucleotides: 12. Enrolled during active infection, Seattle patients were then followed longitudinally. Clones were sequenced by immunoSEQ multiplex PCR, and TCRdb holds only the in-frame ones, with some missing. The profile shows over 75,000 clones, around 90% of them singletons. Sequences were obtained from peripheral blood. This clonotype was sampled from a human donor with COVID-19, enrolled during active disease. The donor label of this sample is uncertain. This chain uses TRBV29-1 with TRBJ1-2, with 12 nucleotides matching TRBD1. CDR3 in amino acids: CSARQGDRGRHGYTF. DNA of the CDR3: TGCAGCGCTCGCCAGGGGGACAGGGGGCGTCATGGCTACACCTTC.